One sample yielded the 27 T cell receptor beta chains listed below, sequenced in a study of tumor T cells in aggressive B-cell lymphoma. Assay used: immunoSEQ multiplex PCR; TCRdb lists only in-frame clones, some missing. The table includes about 3,000 clones, 85% detected once. The material sequenced was tumor tissue. These receptors originate from an adult with diffuse large B cell lymphoma.

The CDR3 here is CASSMRGGLYNEQFF. The DNA for the CDR3 is TGTGCCAGTAGTATGAGGGGGGGCCTCTACAATGAGCAGTTCTTC. This chain joins TRBV19 and TRBJ2-1; perhaps TRBD2 as D (7 bases). The CDR3 runs 15 residues. From germline, CDR1 is LNHDA and CDR2 SQIVND (reference sequence). V was pared by 3 bases and J by 3 bases, with 12 bases between. Full variable domain (missing parts from reference TRBV19 and TRBJ2-1): DGGITQSPKYLFRKEGQNVTLSCEQNLNHDAMYWYRQDPGQGLRLIYYSQIVNDFQKGDIAEGYSVSREKKESFPLTVTSAQKNPTAFYLCASSMRGGLYNEQFFGPGTRLTVL.

CDR3: CASSSTQGPGELFF. DNA for the CDR3: TGTGCCAGCAGCTCCACACAGGGGCCCGGGGAGCTGTTTTTT. The rearrangement uses TRBV7-6 and TRBJ2-2; 7 positions match TRBD1. Germline trimming cut 4 bases from V and 6 bases from J; bases unmatched to any gene: 5. The CDR3 has 14 residues. Germline CDR1 is SGHVS and CDR2 is FNYEAQ.

This clone was seen a handful of times. The CDR3 spells CASSEQGSNQPQHF. The CDR3 DNA sequence: TGTGCCAGCAGTGAGCAGGGTAGCAATCAGCCCCAGCATTTT. The chain carries TRBV2 and TRBJ1-5, with a tentative D call TRBD1 (5 bases). There are 14 residues in the CDR3. The V gene's germline CDR1 is SNHLY and CDR2 FYNNEI. Trimming left V 3 bases short and J 0 bases short, with 6 bases between.

Regarding this clone: The junction shows a germline mismatch at one end, possibly a read error. This chain connects TRBV19 to TRBJ2-5; 8 bases line up with TRBD2. The tail of the sequence fits TRBJ2-7 better, so the J call may be wrong. The CDR3 has 16 residues. From germline, CDR1 is LNHDA and CDR2 SQIVND (reference sequence). The DNA of the CDR3 is TGTACCAGTAGTATAGGGTTTGCGGGGGGATCCTACGAGCAGTACTTC. It is translated as CTSSIGFAGGSYEQYF.

Concerning this clone: Other DNA sequences in the same sample also yield this CDR3. The chain links TRBV4-3 to TRBJ2-2, with D possibly matching TRBD2 (5 bases). Germline V gives CDR1 LGHNA, CDR2 YSLEER. Trimming took off 0 bases at V and 5 bases at J, with 16 bases between the two ends. The CDR3 runs 17 residues. CDR3 nucleotide sequence: TGCGCCAGCAGCCAAGATCTTATGCTCGGGAATACCGGGGAGCTGTTTTTT. This sequence encodes CASSQDLMLGNTGELFF.

The chain carries TRBV27 and TRBJ2-7, with unresolved D. CDR3 size: 11 residues. Germline values: CDR1 MNHEY, CDR2 SMNVEV (reference sequence). The V and J ends lost 4 bases and 3 bases respectively, with 4 bases between them. The CDR3 region has the DNA TGTGCCAGCAGTTCCGGCTACGAGCAGTACTTC. It translates to CASSSGYEQYF.

The chain joins TRBV13 to TRBJ2-1; 12 bases line up with TRBD2. The CDR3 sequence is 16 residues long. Germline trimming cut 5 bases from V and 7 bases from J; bases unmatched to any gene: 9. The germline gives CDR1 PRHDT, CDR2 FYEKMQ (reference sequence). The CDR3 DNA is TGTGCCAGCAGCCCTCAAGGACTAGCGGGGACGAATGAGCAGTTCTTC. Translation: CASSPQGLAGTNEQFF.

The chain has TRBV6-6 and TRBJ2-1; tentatively, D is TRBD2 (5 bases). This CDR3 spans 13 amino acids. The V gene lost 2 bases and the J gene lost 3 bases, with 5 bases spanning the gap. Germline CDR1 is MNHNY and CDR2 is SVGAGI (reference sequence). The CDR3 sequence is CASSYEGYNEQFF. The CDR3 DNA reads TGTGCCAGCAGTTACGAGGGCTACAATGAGCAGTTCTTC.

This clone was seen a handful of times. V is TRBV5-1 and J is TRBJ2-7; TRBD1 aligns across 10 bases. The CDR3 loop spans 15 amino acids. Germline V gene lookup returns CDR1 SGHRS and CDR2 YFSETQ. V lost 4 bases, J lost 7 bases, and 11 bases stayed unmatched. DNA of the CDR3: TGCGCCAGCAGCCCCCGGGACAGGGGATCGGGGGAGCAGTACTTC. Residues: CASSPRDRGSGEQYF.

V gene TRBV7-3 combines with J gene TRBJ2-2; D ambiguous. CDR1 and CDR2 from the germline V gene are SGHTA and FQGTGA. Trimming took 1 base from V and 8 from J, leaving 5 bases between them. The CDR3 is 12 residues long. This CDR3 reads CASSLRTGELFF. The CDR3 nucleotides read TGTGCCAGCAGCTTAAGAACAGGGGAGCTGTTTTTT.

The chain uses TRBV10-3 and TRBJ2-2, with 13 positions matching TRBD2. This CDR3 has 16 residues. CDR1 is ENHRY and CDR2 is SYGVKD in the germline V gene. With V trimmed by 10 bases and J by 3 bases, 8 bases remained unmatched. CDR3 sequence (DNA): TGTGCCACCCGAGGGACTAGCGGGGCGGACACCGGGGAGCTGTTTTTT. Translating gives CATRGTSGADTGELFF.

CDR3 bases: TGCGCCAGCAGCTATGGGACAGGGACGACCGGGGAGCTGTTTTTT. Protein sequence: CASSYGTGTTGELFF. The chain combines TRBV5-1 with TRBJ2-2; 9 bases are shared with TRBD1. V was clipped by 3 bases and J by 5 bases; unmatched bases: 5. CDR3 length equals 15 residues. Per germline, CDR1 SGHRS and CDR2 YFSETQ.

A single count supports this clone. The rearrangement joins TRBV7-2 to TRBJ2-3, with D perhaps matching TRBD2 (7 bases). The germline V and J ends were trimmed by 5 bases and 10 bases, with 13 bases remaining between them. This CDR3 is 12 amino acids long. CDR1 and CDR2 from the germline V gene are SGHTA and FQGNSA. CDR3 loop: CASSGGGRAQYF. In DNA form, the CDR3 reads TGTGCCAGCAGCGGGGGGGGCAGGGCGCAGTATTTT. Filled out from reference TRBV7-2 and TRBJ2-3, the complete variable domain reads GAGVSQSPSNKVTEKGKDVELRCDPISGHTALYWYRQSLGQGLEFLIYFQGNSAPDKSGLPSDRFSAERTGGSVSTLTIQRTQQEDSAVYLCASSGGGRAQYFGPGTRLTVL.

The rearrangement uses TRBV13 and TRBJ2-7; perhaps TRBD2 as D (6 bases). V was cut by 4 bases and J by 9 bases, with 22 bases left in between. The CDR3 consists of 15 residues. Germline CDR1 is PRHDT and CDR2 is FYEKMQ (reference sequence). The chain's CDR3 is CASSSRDLIGQRQYF. The DNA of the CDR3 is TGTGCCAGCAGCTCCAGGGACTTGATCGGGCAACGGCAGTACTTC.

This clone was picked up one time. The rearrangement links TRBV15 to TRBJ2-3; 9 bases map to TRBD2. Germline assignment: CDR1 LNHNV and CDR2 YYDKDF (reference sequence). V was clipped by 0 bases and J by 4 bases; unmatched bases: 2. The CDR3 runs 15 residues. DNA for the CDR3: TGTGCCACCAGCAGAGAGCGGGGGGGCTCAGATACGCAGTATTTT. Residues: CATSRERGGSDTQYF. Full variable domain (remainder filled in from reference TRBV15 and TRBJ2-3): DAMVIQNPRYQVTQFGKPVTLSCSQTLNHNVMYWYQQKSSQAPKLLFHYYDKDFNNEADTPDNFQSRRPNTSFCFLDIRSPGLGDTAMYLCATSRERGGSDTQYFGPGTRLTVL.

The chain links TRBV4-1 to TRBJ1-4; D unresolved. The V end was cut by 0 bases, the J end by 8 bases, with 19 bases between. CDR3 length: 17 amino acids. Germline CDR1 and CDR2: MGHRA and YSYEKL. The CDR3 DNA reads TGCGCCAGCAGCCAAGATCTGTTCGAGAGGAGGGAGGAAAAACTGTTTTTT. It codes for CASSQDLFERREEKLFF.

The chain combines TRBV19 with TRBJ1-1, with 7 bases identical to TRBD1. This CDR3 is built from 14 residues. Germline lookup yields CDR1 LNHDA and CDR2 SQIVND (reference sequence). V dropped 10 bases and J dropped 1; count of bases not matched to a gene: 9. CDR3 sequence reads: CATLPQGGNTEAFF. For the CDR3, the DNA is TGTGCCACCCTACCCCAGGGGGGGAACACTGAAGCTTTCTTT.

The chain uses TRBV13 and TRBJ2-2; 7 bases line up with TRBD1. The CDR3 is 16 residues long. V shed 5 bases, J shed 4 bases, and the junction held 10 bases outside the gene matches. Germline assignment: CDR1 PRHDT and CDR2 FYEKMQ (reference sequence). The CDR3 DNA is TGTGCCAGCAGCCCCTACAGGGGATGGAGCACCGGGGAGCTGTTTTTT. It yields the protein CASSPYRGWSTGELFF.

This clone was detected a few times. The CDR3: CASRETGTGYSNQPQHF. DNA for the CDR3: TGTGCCAGCAGGGAAACCGGGACAGGCTATAGCAATCAGCCCCAGCATTTT. The genes are TRBV5-5 and TRBJ1-5; 8 nucleotides line up with TRBD1. V was clipped by 5 bases and J by 0 bases; unmatched bases: 10. Germline CDR1 reads SGHKS; CDR2 reads YYEKEE (reference sequence). CDR3 length: 17 residues.

V and J are TRBV7-9 and TRBJ1-2, with D unclear. Trimming took off 2 bases at V and 0 bases at J, with 4 bases between the two ends. CDR3 length equals 13 residues. Germline V gene data show CDR1 as SEHNR and CDR2 as FQNEAQ (reference sequence). This CDR3 reads CASSLTTNYGYTF. CDR3 bases: TGTGCCAGCAGCTTAACAACTAACTATGGCTACACCTTC.

J is TRBJ2-7 and V is TRBV11-2, with 10 nucleotides matching TRBD1. CDR1 SGHAT and CDR2 FQNNGV come from the germline V gene. The CDR3 is 15 amino acids. V lost 4 bases, J lost 8 bases, and 11 bases stayed unmatched. CDR3 in amino acids: CASSSLGTGDYKQYF. The CDR3 DNA reads TGTGCCAGCAGCTCACTCGGGACAGGGGACTATAAGCAGTACTTC.

The chain joins TRBV4-3 to TRBJ1-4; D might be TRBD1 (6 bases). Trimming shortened V by 6 bases and J by 0 bases, and 8 bases separated the two germline ends. The germline V gene has CDR1 LGHNA and CDR2 YSLEER. The CDR3 has 14 residues. Here the CDR3 DNA reads TGCGCCAGCAGGCGGACAGCAACTAATGAAAAACTGTTTTTT. This translates into CASRRTATNEKLFF.

The chain recombines TRBV5-4 with TRBJ2-7; D call uncertain. The ends were cut back, 4 bases at V and 0 bases at J, with 11 bases in the middle. Germline CDR1 SGHNT, CDR2 YYREEE (reference sequence). The CDR3 loop spans 14 amino acids. The CDR3 reads CASSRSESSYEQYF. The CDR3 region has the DNA TGTGCCAGCAGCCGATCAGAAAGCTCCTACGAGCAGTACTTC.

The genes are TRBV6-1 and TRBJ2-1, with 8 bases that match TRBD1. Looked up from germline, CDR1 is MNHNS and CDR2 is SASEGT. J lost 2 bases, V lost 7 bases, and 4 bases had no gene match. The CDR3 consists of 14 residues. CDR3 residues: CASNMDRAYNEQFF. CDR3 coding DNA: TGTGCCAGCAATATGGACAGGGCCTACAATGAGCAGTTCTTC.

This clone came up once. The chain uses TRBV7-6 and TRBJ2-2; 10 positions match TRBD1. V was pared by 3 bases and J by 2 bases, with 3 bases of the junction left unmatched. Germline CDR1 SGHVS, CDR2 FNYEAQ. The CDR3 is made up of 16 amino acids. The CDR3 DNA sequence: TGTGCCAGCAGCTTTCGGACAGGGGGTAACACCGGGGAGCTGTTTTTT. This translates into CASSFRTGGNTGELFF.

This chain uses TRBV13 with TRBJ1-1; D remains ambiguous. This CDR3 contains 13 residues. Trimming cost V 2 bases and J 1 base, with 5 bases left between them. Germline assignment: CDR1 PRHDT and CDR2 FYEKMQ (reference sequence). The CDR3, as DNA: TGTGCCAGCAGCTTAAACAGGAACACTGAAGCTTTCTTT. Its protein product is CASSLNRNTEAFF.

Here the CDR3 reads CATSRVPRTGADGAFF. CDR3 sequence (DNA): TGTGCCACCAGCAGAGTCCCCCGGACAGGGGCCGACGGGGCTTTCTTT. The gene calls are TRBV15 and TRBJ1-1; TRBD1 matches 9 bases. There are 16 residues in the CDR3. Germline CDR1 LNHNV, CDR2 YYDKDF (reference sequence). The junction had 14 bases not matched to a gene; V was cut back by 1 base and J by 11 bases.